These T cell receptor beta chains were read from a single sample in a study of cytomegalovirus exposure and HLA in healthy donors. Sequencing was performed with immunoSEQ multiplex PCR; in TCRdb, only in-frame clones are kept and a portion is missing. Of roughly 160,000 clones listed, roughly 85% are singletons. Sequenced sample: PBMCs. These receptors were collected from a man aged 40-49 years in good health and CMV-seronegative. Both conserved end residues are part of each CDR3. A D gene is named only where the DNA matches it firmly. Clone size is given for some rows only: seen once, a few or many times, or a class if the clone is expanded.

TRBV7-9	.	TRBJ2-7	TRBD1	CASSLDQGAYEQYF	TGTGCCAGCAGCTTAGATCAGGGGGCCTACGAGCAGTACTTC
TRBV9	.	TRBJ2-2	.	CASSVDQRTNTGELFF	TGTGCCAGCAGCGTAGATCAGCGGACGAACACCGGGGAGCTGTTTTTT
TRBV6-6	once	TRBJ2-1	TRBD2	CASSVNTGTSDNEQFF	TGTGCCAGCAGCGTCAATACCGGGACTAGCGACAATGAGCAGTTCTTC
TRBV6-1	.	TRBJ2-3	TRBD1	CASRRDRGLADTQYF	TGTGCCAGCAGACGAGACAGGGGGCTTGCAGATACGCAGTATTTT
TRBV6-5	.	TRBJ2-7	.	CASSLGGYEQYF	TGTGCCAGCAGTTTAGGCGGCTACGAGCAGTACTTC
TRBV14	few	TRBJ1-2	.	CASSQEHGGELTVCGYTF	TGTGCCAGCAGCCAAGAACATGGAGGGGAGTTGACTGTTTGTGGCTACACCTTC
TRBV19	.	TRBJ2-1	TRBD2	CAGLLAGVNNEQFF	TGTGCCGGGTTACTAGCGGGAGTGAACAATGAGCAGTTCTTC
TRBV2	.	TRBJ1-4	.	CASSLRSTGGLFF	TGTGCCAGCAGTCTTCGATCCACCGGGGGGCTGTTTTTT
TRBV19	.	TRBJ1-1	.	CASSIWKQGAAEAFF	TGTGCCAGTAGTATTTGGAAACAGGGCGCCGCTGAAGCTTTCTTT
TRBV5-1	.	TRBJ2-6	.	CASSPLDTGGSSGANGLTF	TGCGCCAGCAGCCCCCTCGACACTGGAGGGTCCTCTGGGGCCAACGGCCTGACTTTC
TRBV18	.	TRBJ2-1	.	CASSPDNNEQFF	TGTGCCAGCTCACCTGACAACAATGAGCAGTTCTTC
TRBV10-3	few	TRBJ2-2	.	CAIKDGRYTGELFF	TGTGCCATCAAAGACGGGAGATACACCGGGGAGCTGTTTTTT
TRBV7-9	.	TRBJ2-7	.	CASSLAAGPGEQYF	TGTGCCAGCAGCTTAGCGGCGGGGCCAGGCGAGCAGTACTTC
TRBV2	.	TRBJ2-7	TRBD2	CASSRLAGVGIYEQYF	TGTGCCAGCAGTCGGCTAGCGGGAGTGGGGATATACGAGCAGTACTTC
TRBV5-6	few	TRBJ2-3	.	CASSRSGKAQYF	TGTGCCAGCAGCCGTAGCGGCAAGGCGCAGTATTTT